The T cell receptor (beta chain) described here comes from a study of cytomegalovirus exposure and HLA in healthy donors. With regard to this clone: In the same sample, other DNA sequences code for this CDR3.

Germline V gene data show CDR1 as MNHEY and CDR2 as SVGAGI. The CDR3 is 15 residues long. The ends lost 2 bases at V and 2 bases at J; junction bases unmatched: 1. Method: immunoSEQ multiplex PCR; TCRdb's copy keeps in-frame clones and lacks some. The data contain about 130,000 clones, about nine tenths of them seen just once; the ten biggest clones take up roughly 2%. The TCR was taken from a woman in her late teens or twenties in good health and CMV-seronegative. Specimen: PBMCs. This sequence joins TRBV6-5 and TRBJ2-3; 10 bases are a match to TRBD2. CDR3 coding DNA: TGTGCCAGCAGTTACGGGACTAGCGACACAGATACGCAGTATTTT. Protein sequence: CASSYGTSDTDTQYF.